This T cell receptor beta chain was captured in a study of cytomegalovirus exposure and HLA in healthy donors. Points from the study as a whole: Analysis performed later showed TCR beta chains linked to HLA being more clonally expanded than equally common others. Per published accounts, TCR beta sequences correctly predicted the HLA-A and HLA-B alleles of most subjects. Previously analyzed data showed that most TCR beta V segments were productive at a frequency of about 90% or about 30%. The availability of immune exposure information extended only to CMV serostatus.

The CDR3 has 14 residues. Germline V CDR1 and CDR2: SGHAT, FQNNGV. V dropped 6 bases and J dropped 6; count of bases not matched to a gene: 5. The study ran its PCR with 60 Vbeta and 13 Jbeta primers. TCRdb's table, derived via immunoSEQ multiplex PCR, lists solely in-frame clones and lacks some. The sample has about 200,000 clones, more than 65% seen once. Turning to this clone: Its antigen is not known.

This TCR was sampled from a man aged 18 to 35 in good health and CMV-seronegative. The chain recombines TRBV11-2 with TRBJ1-4; 9 nucleotides match TRBD1. Material: PBMCs. This CDR3 reads CASSHGTGHEKLFF. CDR3 nucleotide sequence: TGTGCCAGCAGTCACGGGACAGGGCATGAAAAACTGTTTTTT.